This TCR beta chain was obtained from a study of blood T cell repertoires in COVID-19. Overall study: The United States, Italy and Spain were the sources of the acute and convalescent COVID-19 samples.

Repertoires were generated with immunoSEQ multiplex PCR, while TCRdb's copy carries only in-frame clones and drops some. The sample has around 20,000 clones; 90% to 95% are singletons. The CDR3 is 14 residues long. Unmatched junction bases numbered 2, after V lost 0 bases and J lost 5 bases. CDR1 and CDR2 from the germline V gene are SGHNT and YYREEE (reference sequence). The TCR originated in a human donor in a cohort sampled during active COVID-19. Sequenced sample: peripheral blood. The rearrangement uses TRBV5-4 and TRBJ2-4; 7 nucleotides line up with TRBD2. The CDR3 DNA sequence: TGTGCCAGCAGCTTGGGGGGGGGTCAAAACATTCAGTACTTC. As protein: CASSLGGGQNIQYF.